These 5 T cell receptor beta chains were all obtained from the same sample, sequenced in a study of identical twins. TCRdb recomputed calls from the 5' RACE reads with MiXCR, one row per CDR3 protein. The data contain 520,000 or so distinct CDR3 sequences, around 20% of them singletons. These data were also filed under a second study, of T cells expressing NK-cell markers.

The sequencing input was CD4+ T cells sorted from blood. The receptor set was obtained from a woman between 18 and 29 years old in good health.

This clonotype was counted only a few times. This chain links TRBV12-3 or TRBV12-4 with TRBJ1-2, with 7 bases that match TRBD1. V lost 4 bases, J lost 4 bases, and 9 bases stayed unmatched. The CDR3 contains 15 residues. The CDR3 protein is CASSYRDSPSYGYTF. CDR3 coding DNA: TGTGCCAGCAGTTACCGGGACAGCCCGTCCTATGGCTACACCTTC.

The genes are TRBV20-1 and TRBJ2-7; 9 bases align to TRBD2. J was trimmed by 0 bases and V by 3 bases; bases with no gene match: 3. CDR3 length: 14 amino acids. Germline CDR1 DFQATT, CDR2 SNEGSKA (reference sequence). CDR3 amino acids: CSASGSGSSYEQYF. The CDR3 DNA is TGCAGTGCTAGTGGTAGCGGGAGCTCCTACGAGCAGTACTTC.

This clonotype is a singleton in its sample. The chain combines TRBV18 with TRBJ1-5; the D gene is possibly TRBD1 (6 bases). V shed 6 bases and J shed 2 bases, with 11 bases lying between them. This CDR3 comprises 14 residues. Germline values: CDR1 KGHSH, CDR2 LQKENI. CDR3 in amino acids: CASSLNRGNQPQHF. DNA for the CDR3: TGTGCCAGCTCTCTTAACAGGGGCAATCAGCCCCAGCATTTT.

This sequence joins TRBV9 and TRBJ1-3; weak D call: TRBD1 (5 bases). Deletions cut 3 bases from V and 0 bases from J, with 13 bases between. Germline V lookup: CDR1 SGDLS, CDR2 YYNGEE. CDR3 length: 16 amino acids. CDR3 DNA sequence: TGTGCCAGCAGCGAAGGGGAGGGCACCTCTGGAAACACCATATATTTT. It is translated as CASSEGEGTSGNTIYF. The full variable domain, rest sourced from reference TRBV9 and TRBJ1-3, is DSGVTQTPKHLITATGQRVTLRCSPRSGDLSVYWYQQSLDQGLQFLIQYYNGEERAKGNILERFSAQQFPDLHSELNLSSLELGDSALYFCASSEGEGTSGNTIYFGEGSWLTVV.

This clonotype occurred many times. The rearrangement joins TRBV6-5 to TRBJ2-2; D perhaps matches TRBD2 (5 bases). Per germline, CDR1 MNHEY and CDR2 SVGAGI. Trimming took 2 bases from V and 6 from J, leaving 13 bases between them. CDR3 length equals 15 residues. The CDR3 coding sequence is TGTGCCAGCAGTTACACCGGGAATTACGCCGGGGAGCTGTTTTTT. The encoded protein is CASSYTGNYAGELFF.